This entry describes one T cell receptor (beta chain). The data stem from a study of glioma-infiltrating T cells. The germline V and J ends were trimmed by 6 bases and 7 bases, with 9 bases remaining between them. The CDR3 runs to 12 residues. Germline V gene sequence: CDR1 MNHNY, CDR2 SVGAGI (reference sequence). Using RNA template, CDR3s of TCR alpha and beta were amplified with iRepertoire arm-PCR. TCRdb reanalysed the multiplex PCR reads using MiXCR and keeps one entry per CDR3 protein. The sample lists 300,000 to 450,000 distinct CDR3 sequences; about two fifths were seen once. Source material: glioma tissue, nonneoplastic brain tissue, or PBMCs (not recorded which). The receptor was derived from a human donor with low-grade glioma or glioblastoma, undergoing nonglioma brain surgery, or in good health (not recorded which). The genes are TRBV6-6 and TRBJ1-4; D is unclear. The chain's CDR3 is CASRAGSEKLFF. The DNA for the CDR3 is TGTGCCAGCAGGGCGGGGAGTGAAAAACTGTTTTTT.